Listed here are 27 T cell receptor beta chains from one sample, sequenced in a study of beta chain features in type 1 diabetes. The entirety of the isolated RNA underwent reverse transcription, so expressed TCRB transcripts were sequenced. Method: immunoSEQ multiplex PCR; TCRdb's copy keeps in-frame clones and lacks some. The sample lists over 120,000 clones, roughly a tenth occurring once. Sequences were obtained from naive CD4+ T cells from blood. These receptors were collected from a young man in good health.

This clone came up a few times. The gene calls are TRBV9 and TRBJ2-3; 10 nucleotides agree with TRBD2. CDR3 length: 15 amino acids. Germline CDR1 SGDLS, CDR2 YYNGEE. The V gene end was trimmed by 2 bases and the J gene end by 5 bases; junction bases not matched to a gene: 5. The CDR3 DNA sequence: TGTGCCAGCAGCGTCGCGAGCGGGGGGGTAGATACGCAGTATTTT. Translated, it gives CASSVASGGVDTQYF.

The gene calls are TRBV7-9 and TRBJ2-5; 8 bases line up with TRBD2. V was clipped by 5 bases and J by 2 bases; unmatched bases: 13. Germline V CDR1 and CDR2: SEHNR, FQNEAQ (reference sequence). The length of the CDR3 is 17 residues. The CDR3: CASSAPPGGKRQETQYF. The CDR3 DNA reads as TGTGCCAGCAGCGCACCACCGGGGGGGAAGAGACAAGAGACCCAGTACTTC.

The J gene is TRBJ1-2, the V gene TRBV7-8, with a possible D match to TRBD1 (6 bases). Trimming took off 6 bases at V and 5 bases at J, with 22 bases between the two ends. CDR1 SGHVS and CDR2 FQNEAQ come from the germline V gene. The CDR3 spans 16 residues. CDR3: CASRLQRGGRNYGYTF. CDR3 nucleotides: TGTGCCAGCAGATTACAACGGGGGGGGCGCAATTATGGCTACACCTTC. The complete variable domain, with remaining parts taken from reference TRBV7-8 and TRBJ1-2, reads GAGVSQSPRYKVAKRGQDVALRCDPISGHVSLFWYQQALGQGPEFLTYFQNEAQLDKSGLPSDRFFAERPEGSVSTLKIQRTQQEDSAVYLCASRLQRGGRNYGYTFGSGTRLTVV.

The chain links TRBV5-1 to TRBJ2-7; 8 positions agree with TRBD1. Germline-derived CDR1 and CDR2 are SGHRS and YFSETQ. The V and J ends lost 4 bases and 6 bases, in that order; junction bases with no gene match: 12. The CDR3 is made up of 15 amino acids. The CDR3 is CASSPSPGQEGEQYF. The CDR3 region has the DNA TGCGCCAGCAGCCCGAGTCCGGGACAGGAGGGCGAGCAGTACTTC.

This clone has more than one count but fewer than ten. The gene calls are TRBV9 and TRBJ1-2; TRBD1 is a possible D gene (6 bases). The germline V and J ends were trimmed by 0 bases and 7 bases, with 10 bases remaining between them. The CDR3 loop spans 13 amino acids. The germline CDR1 and CDR2 sequences are SGDLS and YYNGEE. CDR3 sequence: CASSVEGVAGYTF. The CDR3 region has the DNA TGTGCCAGCAGCGTAGAGGGGGTGGCTGGCTACACCTTC.

This clone was seen a handful of times. This chain connects TRBV9 to TRBJ1-1; 9 positions agree with TRBD1. In germline, CDR1 is SGDLS, CDR2 YYNGEE. The V segment lost 4 bases and the J segment 4 bases; nucleotides outside the gene matches: 11. The CDR3 runs 16 residues. CDR3 sequence: CASSTTDGQGPTEAFF. Here the CDR3 DNA reads TGTGCCAGCAGCACTACCGATGGACAGGGGCCCACTGAAGCTTTCTTT. Full variable domain (remainder filled in from reference TRBV9 and TRBJ1-1): DSGVTQTPKHLITATGQRVTLRCSPRSGDLSVYWYQQSLDQGLQFLIQYYNGEERAKGNILERFSAQQFPDLHSELNLSSLELGDSALYFCASSTTDGQGPTEAFFGQGTRLTVV.

This clone was detected a few times. V and J are TRBV6-1 and TRBJ1-2, with 9 bases identical to TRBD1. The CDR3 spans 12 residues. V lost 6 bases and J lost 6; bases outside the gene matches: 2. The germline gives CDR1 MNHNS, CDR2 SASEGT. The CDR3 here is CASSGTGNGYTF. For the CDR3, the DNA is TGTGCCAGCAGCGGGACAGGGAATGGCTACACCTTC.

This clone was counted between two and nine times. The chain joins TRBV19 to TRBJ1-6; D might be TRBD1 (6 bases). Trimming removed 0 bases from V and 4 bases from J, with 10 bases in between. The germline V gene has CDR1 LNHDA and CDR2 SQIVND (reference sequence). The CDR3 is 16 amino acids. In DNA form, the CDR3 reads TGTGCCAGTAGTATAGAACCGGGACAATATAATTCACCCCTCCACTTT. Translation: CASSIEPGQYNSPLHF.

This rearrangement joins TRBV7-8 to TRBJ1-2; tentatively, D is TRBD1 (5 bases). From germline, CDR1 is SGHVS and CDR2 FQNEAQ. V dropped 4 bases and J dropped 8 bases, with 17 bases sitting between them. There are 14 residues in the CDR3. In nucleotides, the CDR3 is TGTGCCAGCAGCTCCAGGGTACCCGAAGGGGGCTACACCTTC. Translated, it gives CASSSRVPEGGYTF.

This clone was counted only a few times. The chain uses TRBV7-2 and TRBJ2-1, with TRBD2 identical over 11 bases. From germline, CDR1 is SGHTA and CDR2 FQGNSA. This CDR3 spans 15 amino acids. The trim removed 3 bases at V and 7 bases at J, leaving 5 bases unmatched. The CDR3 DNA is TGTGCCAGCAGCTTTAGCGGGGGGGCCATGAATGAGCAGTTCTTC. It specifies CASSFSGGAMNEQFF.

The chain's CDR3 is CASSASGTGTSSGANVLTF. The CDR3 DNA reads TGTGCCAGCAGTGCTTCCGGGACAGGCACCAGCTCTGGGGCCAACGTCCTGACTTTC. The J gene is TRBJ2-6, the V gene TRBV6-4; the match to TRBD1 covers 8 bases. Germline CDR1 reads MRHNA; CDR2 reads SNTAGT. Losses at the gene ends were 4 bases for V and 0 bases for J; bases not matched to a gene: 11. CDR3 length equals 19 residues.

A few counts support this clone. The chain combines TRBV5-1 with TRBJ2-7; 11 bases map to TRBD1. V lost 4 bases, J lost 3 bases, and 3 bases stayed unmatched. CDR1 is SGHRS, CDR2 YFSETQ, per germline. This CDR3 contains 14 residues. The CDR3: CASSAGTGGYEQYF. DNA of the CDR3: TGCGCCAGCAGCGCCGGGACAGGGGGCTACGAGCAGTACTTC.

This clone was observed a few times. CDR3 in DNA: TGTGCCAGCAGCTTTAGGGGGCGCGTTGAGGCTTTCTTT. Residues: CASSFRGRVEAFF. The chain is built from TRBV11-2 and TRBJ1-1; 7 bases agree with TRBD1. The junction had 9 bases not matched to a gene; V was cut back by 3 bases and J by 11 bases. CDR3 size: 13 residues. CDR1 is SGHAT, CDR2 FQNNGV, per germline. Based on the CDR3 plus reference TRBV11-2 and TRBJ1-1, the full variable domain is EAGVAQSPRYKIIEKRQSVAFWCNPISGHATLYWYQQILGQGPKLLIQFQNNGVVDDSQLPKDRFSAERLKGVDSTLKIQPAKLEDSAVYLCASSFRGRVEAFFGQGTRLTVV.

This clone was counted only a few times. The genes are TRBV30 and TRBJ1-2, with D possibly TRBD1 on 6 matching bases. The V and J ends lost 3 bases and 0 bases respectively, with 14 bases between them. Germline CDR1 reads GTSNPN; CDR2 reads SVGIG (reference sequence). The CDR3 runs to 15 residues. The CDR3 coding sequence is TGTGCCTGGAGGAAGGGACACGGTGCTAACTATGGCTACACCTTC. Protein product: CAWRKGHGANYGYTF.

In this sample, this clone turned up a few times. V gene TRBV10-3 combines with J gene TRBJ1-3; TRBD1 matches at 10 bases. V dropped 4 bases and J dropped 2; count of bases not matched to a gene: 5. Germline values: CDR1 ENHRY, CDR2 SYGVKD. This CDR3 is built from 16 residues. The DNA of the CDR3 is TGTGCCATCAGTGGCCCGGGACAGGGGACTGGAAACACCATATATTTT. Its translation: CAISGPGQGTGNTIYF.

The chain links TRBV11-2 to TRBJ2-1; D may be TRBD1 (6 bases). CDR1 SGHAT and CDR2 FQNNGV come from the germline V gene. Trimming took off 0 bases at V and 6 bases at J, with 9 bases between the two ends. The CDR3 loop spans 14 amino acids. CDR3: CASSLEAGANEQFF. In DNA, the CDR3 is TGTGCCAGCAGCTTAGAGGCAGGGGCCAATGAGCAGTTCTTC.

This clone was detected ten times or more. The genes are TRBV27 and TRBJ1-1, with TRBD1 matching 7 bases. This CDR3 contains 14 residues. Germline V CDR1 and CDR2: MNHEY, SMNVEV (reference sequence). V was clipped by 3 bases and J by 4 bases; unmatched bases: 5. The CDR3 reads CASSLNRGITEAFF. CDR3 bases: TGTGCCAGCAGTTTGAACAGGGGAATCACTGAAGCTTTCTTT.

This rearrangement joins TRBV18 to TRBJ1-1; TRBD1 agrees at 9 bases. Germline lookup yields CDR1 KGHSH and CDR2 LQKENI. This CDR3 region has 17 residues. V shed 3 bases and J 0 bases; nucleotides not matched to a gene: 8. CDR3 bases: TGTGCCAGCTCACCTACCGGGACAGGGCAGGTGAACACTGAAGCTTTCTTT. Amino acid sequence: CASSPTGTGQVNTEAFF.

The chain is built from TRBV19 and TRBJ1-5, with D perhaps TRBD1 (6 bases). Between the trimmed V and J ends, which lost 6 bases and 1 base, there was a span of 13 bases. CDR1 and CDR2 from the germline V gene are LNHDA and SQIVND (reference sequence). CDR3 length: 15 residues. The CDR3 DNA sequence: TGTGCCAGTAGCCGAACCGACAGGAGCAATCAGCCCCAGCATTTT. Translation: CASSRTDRSNQPQHF.

This clone was detected only a few times. The rearrangement uses TRBV6-5 and TRBJ1-4; D call uncertain. Trimming removed 6 bases at V and 0 bases at J, with 11 bases between. CDR1 is MNHEY and CDR2 is SVGAGI in the germline V gene. This CDR3 spans 15 amino acids. The chain's CDR3 is CASRRGSTTNEKLFF. In DNA form, the CDR3 reads TGTGCCAGCAGAAGAGGCTCCACAACTAATGAAAAACTGTTTTTT.

The rearrangement uses TRBV5-1 and TRBJ2-7; no clear D. Trimming cost V 0 bases and J 4 bases, with 8 bases left between them. This CDR3 has 13 amino acids. Germline V CDR1 and CDR2: SGHRS, YFSETQ. The CDR3 protein is CASSLGSLYEQYF. Here the CDR3 DNA reads TGCGCCAGCAGCTTGGGTTCTTTGTACGAGCAGTACTTC. Together with reference TRBV5-1 and TRBJ2-7, the CDR3 gives the full variable domain: KAGVTQTPRYLIKTRGQQVTLSCSPISGHRSVSWYQQTPGQGLQFLFEYFSETQRNKGNFPGRFSGRQFSNSRSEMNVSTLELGDSALYLCASSLGSLYEQYFGPGTRLTVT.

This clone appeared a few times. The chain couples TRBV6-5 to TRBJ1-3; TRBD1 agrees at 8 bases. The ends lost 2 bases at V and 7 bases at J; junction bases unmatched: 7. Germline lookup yields CDR1 MNHEY and CDR2 SVGAGI. CDR3 length equals 15 residues. CDR3 sequence reads: CASSYRLDRANTIYF. The CDR3 DNA follows: TGTGCCAGCAGTTACCGATTGGACAGGGCGAACACCATATATTTT.

This clone came up many times. This chain uses TRBV7-2 with TRBJ1-4, with TRBD1 as a possible D gene (5 bases). Trimming pared 6 bases from V and 5 bases from J, leaving 7 bases between. Germline values: CDR1 SGHTA, CDR2 FQGNSA. This CDR3 has 12 amino acids. The CDR3 bases are TGTGCCAGCAGTGGGGCGAATGAAAAACTGTTTTTT. The encoded protein is CASSGANEKLFF.

This clone was seen a few times. The chain combines TRBV28 with TRBJ1-2, with a weak D call TRBD1 (6 bases). V lost 3 bases, J lost 3 bases, and 11 bases lay in between. The CDR3 consists of 14 residues. CDR1 MDHEN and CDR2 SYDVKM come from the germline V gene. The CDR3: CASSLGQGHYGYTF. CDR3 DNA sequence: TGTGCCAGCAGTTTGGGGCAGGGGCACTATGGCTACACCTTC.

The rearrangement joins TRBV7-2 to TRBJ2-1, with TRBD2 as a possible D gene (6 bases). The CDR3 contains 14 residues. The germline V gene encodes CDR1 SGHTA and CDR2 FQGNSA. Trimming took 9 bases from V and 8 from J, leaving 20 bases between them. As DNA, the CDR3 is TGTGCCAGTCGACTAGTCTGGGGTATGGATGAGCAGTTCTTC. It is translated as CASRLVWGMDEQFF.

Only a few counts were recorded for this clone. This chain uses TRBV15 with TRBJ2-3, with D possibly matching TRBD2 (7 bases). V was trimmed by 0 bases and J by 5 bases, leaving 24 bases between them. The CDR3 contains 19 residues. Germline CDR1 is LNHNV and CDR2 is YYDKDF (reference sequence). The DNA of the CDR3 is TGTGCCACCAGCAGAGATCTTCAGGGGTTGCGGGGGAACAAAGATACGCAGTATTTT. It codes for CATSRDLQGLRGNKDTQYF. Combining the CDR3 with reference TRBV15 and TRBJ2-3 gives the whole variable domain DAMVIQNPRYQVTQFGKPVTLSCSQTLNHNVMYWYQQKSSQAPKLLFHYYDKDFNNEADTPDNFQSRRPNTSFCFLDIRSPGLGDTAMYLCATSRDLQGLRGNKDTQYFGPGTRLTVL.

This clone showed up just a few times. The chain combines TRBV7-6 with TRBJ2-7; D is undetermined. The CDR3 has 16 residues. The germline V and J ends were trimmed by 1 base and 2 bases, with 15 bases remaining between them. Germline values: CDR1 SGHVS, CDR2 FNYEAQ. The CDR3 nucleotides read TGTGCCAGCAGCTTAGTCAGCGACCAGATCCCCTACGAGCAGTACTTC. Amino acids: CASSLVSDQIPYEQYF.